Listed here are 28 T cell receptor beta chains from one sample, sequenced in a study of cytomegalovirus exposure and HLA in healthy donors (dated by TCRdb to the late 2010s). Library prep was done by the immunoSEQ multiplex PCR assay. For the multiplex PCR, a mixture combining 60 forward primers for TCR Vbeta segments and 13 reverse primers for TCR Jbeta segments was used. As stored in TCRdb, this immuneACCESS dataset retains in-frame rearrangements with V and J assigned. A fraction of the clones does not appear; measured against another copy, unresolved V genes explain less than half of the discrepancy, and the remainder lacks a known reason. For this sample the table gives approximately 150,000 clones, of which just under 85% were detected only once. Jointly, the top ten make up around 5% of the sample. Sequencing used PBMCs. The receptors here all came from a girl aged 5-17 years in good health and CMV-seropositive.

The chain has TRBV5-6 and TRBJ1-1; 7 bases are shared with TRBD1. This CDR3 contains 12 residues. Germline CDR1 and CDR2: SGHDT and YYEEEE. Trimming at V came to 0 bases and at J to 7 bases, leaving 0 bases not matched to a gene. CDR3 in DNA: TGTGCCAGCAGCTTGGGACAGGGTGAAGCTTTCTTT. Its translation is CASSLGQGEAFF.

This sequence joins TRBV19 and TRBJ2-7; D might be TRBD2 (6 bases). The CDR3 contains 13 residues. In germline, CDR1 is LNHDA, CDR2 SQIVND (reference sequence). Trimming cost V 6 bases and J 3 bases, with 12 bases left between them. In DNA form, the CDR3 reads TGTGCCAGTAGGCCAGACGGGGGCTACGAGCAGTACTTC. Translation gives CASRPDGGYEQYF.

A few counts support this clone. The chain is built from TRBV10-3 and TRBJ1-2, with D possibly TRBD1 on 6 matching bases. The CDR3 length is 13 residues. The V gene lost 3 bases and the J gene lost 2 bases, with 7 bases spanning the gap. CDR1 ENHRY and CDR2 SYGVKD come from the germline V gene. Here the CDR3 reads CAISDRGNYGYTF. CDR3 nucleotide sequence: TGTGCCATCAGTGATAGGGGGAACTATGGCTACACCTTC.

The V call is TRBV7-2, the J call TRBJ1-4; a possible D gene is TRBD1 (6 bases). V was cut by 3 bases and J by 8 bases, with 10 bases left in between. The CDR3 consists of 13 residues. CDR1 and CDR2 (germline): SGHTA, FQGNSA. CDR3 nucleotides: TGTGCCAGCAGCTTTGGGACATCAGAAAAACTGTTTTTT. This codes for CASSFGTSEKLFF.

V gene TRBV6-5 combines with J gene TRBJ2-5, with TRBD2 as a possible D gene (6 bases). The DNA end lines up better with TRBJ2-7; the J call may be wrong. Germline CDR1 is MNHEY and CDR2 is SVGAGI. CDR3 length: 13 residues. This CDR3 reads CASSGTGGREQYF. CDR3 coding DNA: TGTGCCAGCAGTGGGACTGGGGGTCGCGAGCAGTACTTC.

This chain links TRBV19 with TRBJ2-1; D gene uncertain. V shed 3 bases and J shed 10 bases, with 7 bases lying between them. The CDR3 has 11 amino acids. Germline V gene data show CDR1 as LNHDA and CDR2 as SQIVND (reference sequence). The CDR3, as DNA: TGTGCCAGTAGTATGGCCAGGGAGCAGTTCTTC. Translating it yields CASSMAREQFF.

The CDR3 here is CASSPISGSQETQYF. Written as DNA, the CDR3 is TGTGCCAGCAGCCCTATTAGCGGGAGCCAAGAGACCCAGTACTTC. The genes are TRBV4-2 and TRBJ2-5; TRBD2 aligns across 9 bases. Germline V lookup: CDR1 LGHNA, CDR2 YNFKEQ. CDR3 length: 15 amino acids. The J segment lost 1 base and the V segment lost 4 bases, leaving 4 bases of the junction unmatched.

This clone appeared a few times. The CDR3 spells CASSAYPDRGYGYTF. The CDR3 DNA sequence: TGTGCCAGCAGCGCCTACCCGGACAGGGGATATGGCTACACCTTC. The chain joins TRBV11-2 to TRBJ1-2; 9 bases are shared with TRBD1. Germline V CDR1 and CDR2: SGHAT, FQNNGV. The CDR3 is made up of 15 amino acids. V was clipped by 5 bases and J by 5 bases; unmatched bases: 9.

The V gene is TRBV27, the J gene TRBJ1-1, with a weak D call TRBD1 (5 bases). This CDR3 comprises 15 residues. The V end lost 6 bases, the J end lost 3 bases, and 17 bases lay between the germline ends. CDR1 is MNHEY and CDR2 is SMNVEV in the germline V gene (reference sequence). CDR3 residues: CASRTKGFQDTEAFF. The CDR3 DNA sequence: TGTGCCAGCAGGACCAAGGGGTTTCAGGACACTGAAGCTTTCTTT.

CDR3 in DNA: TGTGCCAGCAACGACGGGGGTGGGGGAAACACCATATATTTT. It is translated as CASNDGGGGNTIYF. The genes are TRBV6-1 and TRBJ1-3, with D perhaps TRBD1 (5 bases). The CDR3 is 14 residues long. V was shortened by 7 bases and J by 4 bases, with 14 bases between the two germline ends. Germline V gene sequence: CDR1 MNHNS, CDR2 SASEGT.

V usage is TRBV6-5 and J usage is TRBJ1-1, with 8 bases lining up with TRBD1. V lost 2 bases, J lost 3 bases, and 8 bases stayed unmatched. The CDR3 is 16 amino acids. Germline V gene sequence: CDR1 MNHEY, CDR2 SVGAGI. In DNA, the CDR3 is TGTGCCAGCAGTTACCAGGGGGCGCAGGGGGACACTGAAGCTTTCTTT. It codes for CASSYQGAQGDTEAFF.

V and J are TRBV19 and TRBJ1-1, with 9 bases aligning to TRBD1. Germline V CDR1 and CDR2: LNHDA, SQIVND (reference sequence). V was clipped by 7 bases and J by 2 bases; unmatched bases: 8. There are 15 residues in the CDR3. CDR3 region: CASNHHTGGNTEAFF. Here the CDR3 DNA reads TGTGCCAGTAACCACCATACAGGGGGCAACACTGAAGCTTTCTTT.

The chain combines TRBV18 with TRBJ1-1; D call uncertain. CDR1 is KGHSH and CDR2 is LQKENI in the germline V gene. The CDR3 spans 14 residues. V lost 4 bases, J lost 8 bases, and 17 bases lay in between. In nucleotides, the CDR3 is TGTGCCAGCTCACTCTCCGTTGCGGGTGGGGAAGCTTTCTTT. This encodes CASSLSVAGGEAFF.

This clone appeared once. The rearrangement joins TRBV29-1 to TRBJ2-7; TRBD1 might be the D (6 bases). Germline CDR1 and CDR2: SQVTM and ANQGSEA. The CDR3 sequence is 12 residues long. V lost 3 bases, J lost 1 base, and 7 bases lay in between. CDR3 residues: CSVEGQSYEQYF. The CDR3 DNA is TGCAGCGTTGAGGGACAATCCTACGAGCAGTACTTC.

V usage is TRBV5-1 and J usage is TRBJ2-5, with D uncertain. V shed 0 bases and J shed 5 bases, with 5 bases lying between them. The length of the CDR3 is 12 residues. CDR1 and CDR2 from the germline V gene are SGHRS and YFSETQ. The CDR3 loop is CASSLDAETQYF. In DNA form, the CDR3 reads TGCGCCAGCAGCTTGGATGCGGAGACCCAGTACTTC.

The CDR3 protein is CASSLNRGDSPLHF. In nucleotides, the CDR3 is TGTGCCAGCAGCTTGAACAGGGGTGATTCACCCCTCCACTTT. This rearrangement joins TRBV5-6 to TRBJ1-6; TRBD1 matches 7 bases. The CDR3 runs to 14 residues. V shed 1 base, J shed 8 bases, and the junction held 3 bases outside the gene matches. Germline V CDR1 and CDR2: SGHDT, YYEEEE.

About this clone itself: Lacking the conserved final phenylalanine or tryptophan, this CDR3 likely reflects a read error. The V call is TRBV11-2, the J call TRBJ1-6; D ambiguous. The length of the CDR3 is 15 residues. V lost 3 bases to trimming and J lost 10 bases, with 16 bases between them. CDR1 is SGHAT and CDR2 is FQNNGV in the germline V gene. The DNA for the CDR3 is TGTGCCAGCAGCTTCCAGCCTGGCGGAGGGTCACCCCTCCACCTT. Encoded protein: CASSFQPGGGSPLHL.

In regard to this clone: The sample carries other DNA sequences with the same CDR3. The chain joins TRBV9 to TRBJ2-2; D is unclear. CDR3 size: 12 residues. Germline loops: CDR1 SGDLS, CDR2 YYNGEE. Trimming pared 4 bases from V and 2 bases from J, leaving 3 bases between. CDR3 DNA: TGTGCCAGCAGCCTCAACACCGGGGAGCTGTTTTTT. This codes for CASSLNTGELFF.

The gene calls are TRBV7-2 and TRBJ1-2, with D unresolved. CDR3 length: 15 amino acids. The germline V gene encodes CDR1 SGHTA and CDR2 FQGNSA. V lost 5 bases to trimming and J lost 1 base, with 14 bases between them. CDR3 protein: CASSTYTGDNYGYTF. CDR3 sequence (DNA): TGTGCCAGCAGCACGTACACCGGGGATAACTATGGCTACACCTTC. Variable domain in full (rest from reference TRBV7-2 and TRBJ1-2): GAGVSQSPSNKVTEKGKDVELRCDPISGHTALYWYRQSLGQGLEFLIYFQGNSAPDKSGLPSDRFSAERTGGSVSTLTIQRTQQEDSAVYLCASSTYTGDNYGYTFGSGTRLTVV.

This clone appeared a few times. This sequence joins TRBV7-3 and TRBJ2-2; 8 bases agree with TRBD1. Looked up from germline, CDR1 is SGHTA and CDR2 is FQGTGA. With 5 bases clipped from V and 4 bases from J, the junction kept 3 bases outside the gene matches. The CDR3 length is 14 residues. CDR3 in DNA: TGTGCCAGCAGCCTCGGACAGGGCACCGGGGAGCTGTTTTTT. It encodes CASSLGQGTGELFF.

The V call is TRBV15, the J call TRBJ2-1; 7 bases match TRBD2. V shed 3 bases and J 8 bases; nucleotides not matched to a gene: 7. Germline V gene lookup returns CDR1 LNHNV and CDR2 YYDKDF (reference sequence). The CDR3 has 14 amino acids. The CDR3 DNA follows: TGTGCCACCAGCAGGGCCCGACGGGGGGATGAGCAGTTCTTC. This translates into CATSRARRGDEQFF.

CDR3 DNA sequence: TGTGCCAGCAGACAAGGACTGACGCCTGGAGGTGAGCAGTTCTTC. Its translation is CASRQGLTPGGEQFF. J is TRBJ2-1 and V is TRBV6-1; D might be TRBD2 (5 bases). Between the trimmed V and J ends, which lost 6 bases and 9 bases, there was a span of 21 bases. CDR3 size: 15 residues. Germline values: CDR1 MNHNS, CDR2 SASEGT.

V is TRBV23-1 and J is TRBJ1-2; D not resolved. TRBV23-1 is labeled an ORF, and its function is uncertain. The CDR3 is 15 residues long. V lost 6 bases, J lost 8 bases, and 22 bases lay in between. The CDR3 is CASSHVPPEGRGYTF. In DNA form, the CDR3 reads TGCGCCAGCAGCCATGTACCGCCGGAGGGTAGAGGCTACACCTTC.

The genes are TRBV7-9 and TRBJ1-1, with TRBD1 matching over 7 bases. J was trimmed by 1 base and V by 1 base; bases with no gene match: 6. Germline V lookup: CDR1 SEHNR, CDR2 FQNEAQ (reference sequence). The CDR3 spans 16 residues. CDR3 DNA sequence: TGTGCCAGCAGCTTAGGGCGGACAGGACAGAACACTGAAGCTTTCTTT. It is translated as CASSLGRTGQNTEAFF.

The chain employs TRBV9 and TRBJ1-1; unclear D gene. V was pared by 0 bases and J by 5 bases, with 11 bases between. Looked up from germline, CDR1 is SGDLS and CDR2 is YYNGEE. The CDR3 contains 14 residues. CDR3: CASSVGGVVTEAFF. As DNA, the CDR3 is TGTGCCAGCAGCGTAGGCGGGGTGGTTACTGAAGCTTTCTTT.

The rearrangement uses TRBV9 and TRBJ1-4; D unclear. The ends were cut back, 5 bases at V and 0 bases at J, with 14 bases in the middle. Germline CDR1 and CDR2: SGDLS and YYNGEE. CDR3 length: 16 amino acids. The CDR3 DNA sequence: TGTGCCAGCAGGCGTCCAAAAATGGCAACTAATGAAAAACTGTTTTTT. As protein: CASRRPKMATNEKLFF.

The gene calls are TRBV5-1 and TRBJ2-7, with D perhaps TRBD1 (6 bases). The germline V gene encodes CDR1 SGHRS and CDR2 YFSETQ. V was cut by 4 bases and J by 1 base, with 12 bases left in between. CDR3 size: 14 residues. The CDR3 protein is CASSQGLGSYEQYF. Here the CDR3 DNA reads TGCGCCAGCAGCCAGGGGCTAGGGTCCTACGAGCAGTACTTC.

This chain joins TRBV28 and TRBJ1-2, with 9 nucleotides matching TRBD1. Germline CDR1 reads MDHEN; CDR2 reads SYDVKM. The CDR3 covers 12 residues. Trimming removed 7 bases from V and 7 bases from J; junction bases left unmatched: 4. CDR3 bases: TGTGCCAGCACCGTGACAGGGGGTGGCTACACCTTC. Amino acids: CASTVTGGGYTF.